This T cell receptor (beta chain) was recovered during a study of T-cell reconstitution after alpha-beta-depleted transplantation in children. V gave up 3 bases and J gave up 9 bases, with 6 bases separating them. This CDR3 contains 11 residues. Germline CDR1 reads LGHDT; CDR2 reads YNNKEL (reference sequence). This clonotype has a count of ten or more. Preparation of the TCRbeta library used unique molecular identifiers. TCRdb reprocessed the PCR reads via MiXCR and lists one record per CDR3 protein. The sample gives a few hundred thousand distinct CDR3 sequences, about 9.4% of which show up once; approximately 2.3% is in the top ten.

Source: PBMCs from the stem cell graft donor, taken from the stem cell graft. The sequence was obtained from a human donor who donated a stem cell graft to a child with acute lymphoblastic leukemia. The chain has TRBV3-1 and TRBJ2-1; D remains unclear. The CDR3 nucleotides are TGTGCCAGCAGCCATATGGGTGAGCAGTTCTTC. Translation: CASSHMGEQFF.